Detailed here is one T cell receptor (beta chain). No antigen is known for it. The data originate from a study of monozygotic twins with inflammatory bowel disease. Study conclusions and caveats: Differing T cell subtypes remained indistinguishable. Fewer shared clonotypes with others were found in IBD patients than in healthy twins, especially with disease activity.

Germline CDR1 reads MNHNS; CDR2 reads SASEGT. The CDR3 extends over 15 amino acids. Template switching introduced UMIs that contain a 6-nucleotide sample barcode. Each of TCRalpha and TCRbeta cDNA went through two nested PCRs, lasting 16 and 9 cycles. Reprocessing the 5' RACE reads, TCRdb reports a single entry for every CDR3 protein and omits DNA. The sample has about 300,000 distinct CDR3 sequences, and its top ten clones hold 5.6%. This receptor was obtained from a human donor with ulcerative colitis or Crohn's disease, or a healthy co-twin of an affected twin (not recorded which). This sequence joins TRBV6-1 and TRBJ2-7; TCRdb returns TRBD1, unconfirmable since there is no DNA. Sequences were obtained from blood. This CDR3 reads CASRKPGTGAVEQYF.